A single TCR beta chain is shown here with its context. What it recognizes is unknown. The data were taken from a study of cytomegalovirus exposure and HLA in healthy donors. The PCR was carried out with 60 Vbeta primers and 13 Jbeta primers. This table comes from immunoSEQ multiplex PCR, and its TCRdb copy is limited to in-frame clones, with some not included. The data show about 170,000 clones, with about 85% seen just once and about 2.5% held by the top ten. The V gene lost 3 bases and the J gene lost 4 bases, with 12 bases spanning the gap. Germline V CDR1 and CDR2: LNHDA, SQIVND (reference sequence). This CDR3 is 14 amino acids long. Overall study findings and caveats: In an earlier analysis, in 540 or so donors, most V segments appeared productive either ~87% or ~30% of the time. A few V segments could not be told apart, such as TRBV6-2 and TRBV6-3, and were left out. A likely sequencing artifact accounted for one observed cluster of highly shared sequence variants.

Healthy donors of bone marrow made up the group. This clonotype was obtained from a man aged 30-40 years in good health and CMV-seropositive. Sample: PBMCs. The V gene is TRBV19, the J gene TRBJ1-2; maybe TRBD1 (6 bases). The DNA for the CDR3 is TGTGCCAGTAGTATGGGGGACACATCCTATGGCTACACCTTC. This codes for CASSMGDTSYGYTF.